One TCR beta chain is described in this entry. Its antigen remains undetermined. No base quality information exists; no much larger clone differs at one position. Interpreted using the paper, the treatment or condition label stands for: roughly nine-day PBMC culture with coronavirus spike peptide pools or control peptides (ViraFEST assay). To expand antigen-specific T cells with peptide pools and then pick out the expanded clonotypes through TCR sequencing, the study relied on the ViraFEST assay. The positive SARS-CoV-2 PCR tests of the convalescent patients were dated from March to December 2020, before the Alpha, Beta and Delta variants emerged in the United States. About 1.8 million PBMCs per well were cultured in IMDM with roughly 5% human AB serum and roughly 10 IU/ml IL-2, plus 10 ug/ml peptide pools. On days 3 and 7, half of the culture medium was replaced with fresh IL-2-containing medium. CD4+ T cells were isolated after approximately ten days of culture through negative selection using the EasySep CD4+ T cell isolation kit. Ficoll-Paque Plus gradient centrifugation was used to isolate PBMCs from whole blood, and the isolated PBMCs were then either used fresh or cryopreserved at -140C. Triplicate wells were generally used for each culture condition.

The source of the sample is a study of vaccination and CD4 T cells after COVID-19 (dated 2022 in TCRdb). General notes on the study: Every convalescent patient had a positive nasal swab PCR test for SARS-CoV-2, with mild disease in several patients and severe disease in one. The convalescent cohort comprised six males and four females, including two Hispanic individuals, seven Caucasians, two Asians and one multiracial person. Two doses of either the Pfizer-BioNTech BNT162b2 vaccine (n=8) or the Moderna mRNA-1273 vaccine (n=2) were administered to participants. Post-COVID blood samples from convalescent patients were collected a median of around 100 days after diagnosis, with a range of 35 to 161 days. The time from the second vaccine dose to post-vaccine blood sampling had a median of roughly 77 days and ranged from about 14 to 250 days. Overlapping spike peptide pools from SARS-CoV-2 and from the common cold coronaviruses HCoV-NL63, HCoV-OC43 and HCoV-229E were used as culture stimuli. As controls, cultures received a CEFX viral epitope pool (the positive control), an HIV-1 Nef peptide pool (the negative control), or no peptide at all. In roughly nine COVID-19 convalescent patients and a handful of infection-naive healthy vaccine recipients, the spike-specific CD4+ TCR repertoire before mRNA vaccination was compared with the repertoire after mRNA vaccination. The paper's findings and limits, for the study overall: The median number of SARS-CoV-2-reactive clonotypes rose from 20 to 25 after infection to around 40 after vaccination, but the change was not significant. Relatively few convalescent patients were included in the study, and early timepoints after natural infection were not analyzed. Of the vaccine-specific clones found in convalescent patients, nearly all (304 of 307) were mono-reactive for SARS-CoV-2 spike instead of being cross-reactive with common cold coronaviruses. In convalescent patients, a median approximately 89% of post-vaccine SARS-CoV-2-reactive clones were detected only after vaccination, suggesting vaccine-specific priming.

The receptor library was made with PCR. DNA from cultured CD4+ T cells was subjected to TCR sequencing with the Oncomine TCR Beta short-read assay at the Johns Hopkins FTIC core. Genomic DNA was extracted from the cultured CD4+ T cells with the QIAamp micro DNA kit. Oncomine TCR Beta libraries from cultured CD4+ T cells were pooled with unique dual indexes and sequenced on an Illumina iSeq 100. As for the authors' bioinformatics: Non-productive sequences were filtered out, and CDR3s that did not start with C, did not end with F or W, or were shorter than 7 amino acids were discarded. The MANAFEST web application identified antigen-specific clonotypes by comparing peptide-stimulated wells against reference wells and other culture wells. For a clone to be called positive, the clone needed an FDR below 0.05, an odds ratio above 5, and a productive frequency above 0.1% in at least two of three replicate wells. A clonotype counted as cross-reactive if it showed significant expansion both in the SARS-CoV-2 spike wells and in at least one common cold coronavirus spike condition. Levenshtein distances (stringdist) and unrooted phylogenetic trees (ape) in R version 3.6.1 were used to assess CDR3 homology. TCRdb ran its own pipeline on the public reads, namely fastp trimming at Q25 and MiXCR clone calling, and kept in-frame beta chains. Every CDR3 protein is listed once, alongside the most common genes and DNA of its rows. For this entry, the V and J calls and clone size follow TCRdb and not the study's own pipeline. The sample table lists about 18,000 distinct CDR3 sequences, over 55% of them with a count of one. The ten largest clones capture about 5.5% of the sample.

Material: CD4+ T cells from blood, cultured in vitro, obtained after SARS-CoV-2 vaccination. The TCR was taken from a human donor who had recovered from COVID-19.

The DNA is TGTGCCAGCTCACCAAAGGGAGGCAATGAGCAGTTCTTC. The encoded protein is CASSPKGGNEQFF. The chain couples TRBV18 to TRBJ2-1; the D gene is perhaps TRBD2, on 6 matching bases. The V end loses 2 bases and the J end loses 6 bases, and a stretch of 8 bases separates them. Inclusive of the bounding cysteine and phenylalanine, the CDR3 is 13 residues long. This entry keeps only the CDR3 DNA: 39 bases, framed from base 1. The germline V gene provides CDR1 KGHSH and CDR2 LQKENI.